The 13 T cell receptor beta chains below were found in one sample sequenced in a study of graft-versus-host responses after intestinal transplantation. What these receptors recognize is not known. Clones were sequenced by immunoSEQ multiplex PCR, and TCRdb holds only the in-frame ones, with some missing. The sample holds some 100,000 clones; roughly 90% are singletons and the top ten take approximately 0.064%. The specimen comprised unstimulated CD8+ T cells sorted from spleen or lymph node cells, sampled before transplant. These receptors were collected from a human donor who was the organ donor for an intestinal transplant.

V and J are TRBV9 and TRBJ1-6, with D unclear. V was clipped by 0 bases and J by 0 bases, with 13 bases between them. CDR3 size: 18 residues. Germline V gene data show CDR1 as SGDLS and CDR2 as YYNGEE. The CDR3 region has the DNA TGTGCCAGCAGCGTAGTGATTGACCCTAGCTCCTATAATTCACCCCTCCACTTT. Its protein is CASSVVIDPSSYNSPLHF.

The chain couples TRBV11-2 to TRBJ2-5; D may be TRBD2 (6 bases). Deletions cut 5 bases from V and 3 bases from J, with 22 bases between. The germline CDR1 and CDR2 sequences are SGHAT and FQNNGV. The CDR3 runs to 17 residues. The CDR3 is CASSPRGKARIEETQYF. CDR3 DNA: TGTGCCAGCAGCCCCCGCGGGAAGGCGCGGATTGAAGAGACCCAGTACTTC.

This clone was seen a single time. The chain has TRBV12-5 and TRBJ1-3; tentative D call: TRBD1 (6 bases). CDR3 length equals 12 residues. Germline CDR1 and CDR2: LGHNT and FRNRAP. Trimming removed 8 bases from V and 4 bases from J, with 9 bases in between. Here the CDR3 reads CASTGTGNTIYF. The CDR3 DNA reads TGTGCTAGTACAGGGACCGGAAACACCATATATTTT.

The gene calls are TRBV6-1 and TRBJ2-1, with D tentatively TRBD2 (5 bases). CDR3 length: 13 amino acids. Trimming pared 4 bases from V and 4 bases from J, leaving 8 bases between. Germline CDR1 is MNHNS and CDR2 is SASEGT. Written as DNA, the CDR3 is TGTGCCAGCAGTGGGTGGGAGTACAATGAGCAGTTCTTC. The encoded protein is CASSGWEYNEQFF.

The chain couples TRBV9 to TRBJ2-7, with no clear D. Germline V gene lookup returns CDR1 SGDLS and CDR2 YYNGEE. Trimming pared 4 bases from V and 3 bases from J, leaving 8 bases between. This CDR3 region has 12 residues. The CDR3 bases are TGTGCCAGCAGCCTCGACTTCTACGAGCAGTACTTC. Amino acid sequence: CASSLDFYEQYF. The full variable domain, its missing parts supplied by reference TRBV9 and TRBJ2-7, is DSGVTQTPKHLITATGQRVTLRCSPRSGDLSVYWYQQSLDQGLQFLIQYYNGEERAKGNILERFSAQQFPDLHSELNLSSLELGDSALYFCASSLDFYEQYFGPGTRLTVT.

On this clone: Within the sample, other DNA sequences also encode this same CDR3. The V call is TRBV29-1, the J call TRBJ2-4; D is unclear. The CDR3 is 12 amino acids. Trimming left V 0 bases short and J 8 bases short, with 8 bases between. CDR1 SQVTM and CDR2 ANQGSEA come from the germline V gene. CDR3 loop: CSVEDFADIQYF. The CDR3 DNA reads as TGCAGCGTTGAAGATTTTGCGGACATTCAGTACTTC.

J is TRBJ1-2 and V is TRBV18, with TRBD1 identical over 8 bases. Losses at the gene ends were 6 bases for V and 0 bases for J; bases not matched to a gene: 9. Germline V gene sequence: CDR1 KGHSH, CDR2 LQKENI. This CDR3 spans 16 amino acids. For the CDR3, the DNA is TGTGCCAGCTCTCCTAGGACAGGGACAACTAACTATGGCTACACCTTC. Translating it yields CASSPRTGTTNYGYTF.

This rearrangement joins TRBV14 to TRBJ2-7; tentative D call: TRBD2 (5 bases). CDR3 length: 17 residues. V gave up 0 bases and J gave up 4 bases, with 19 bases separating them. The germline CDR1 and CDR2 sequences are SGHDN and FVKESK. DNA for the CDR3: TGTGCCAGCAGCCAAGAAACCTGGGCGAGCGGCAGGTACGAGCAGTACTTC. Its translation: CASSQETWASGRYEQYF.

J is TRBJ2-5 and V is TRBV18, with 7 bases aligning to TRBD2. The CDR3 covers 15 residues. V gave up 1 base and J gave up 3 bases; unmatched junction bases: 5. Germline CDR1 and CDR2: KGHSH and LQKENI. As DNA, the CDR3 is TGTGCCAGCTCACCACTGACTAGCTGGAAAGAGACCCAGTACTTC. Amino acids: CASSPLTSWKETQYF.

Here the CDR3 DNA reads TGTGCCTGGGGGGGGACTAGCGACGCCTACAATGAGCAGTTCTTC. It encodes CAWGGTSDAYNEQFF. The rearrangement uses TRBV30 and TRBJ2-1; 10 nucleotides align to TRBD2. CDR3 length: 15 residues. V lost 5 bases and J lost 2; bases outside the gene matches: 6. Germline CDR1 is GTSNPN and CDR2 is SVGIG (reference sequence). Full variable domain (missing parts from reference TRBV30 and TRBJ2-1): SQTIHQWPATLVQPVGSPLSLECTVEGTSNPNLYWYRQAAGRGLQLLFYSVGIGQISSEVPQNLSASRPQDRQFILSSKKLLLSDSGFYLCAWGGTSDAYNEQFFGPGTRLTVL.

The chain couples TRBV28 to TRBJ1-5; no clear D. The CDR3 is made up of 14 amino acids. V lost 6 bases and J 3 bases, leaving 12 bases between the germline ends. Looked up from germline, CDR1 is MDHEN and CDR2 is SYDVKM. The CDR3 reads CASSPRVANQPQHF. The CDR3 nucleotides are TGTGCCAGCAGCCCCCGGGTCGCCAATCAGCCCCAGCATTTT. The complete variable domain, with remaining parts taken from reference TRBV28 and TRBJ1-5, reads DVKVTQSSRYLVKRTGEKVFLECVQDMDHENMFWYRQDPGLGLRLIYFSYDVKMKEKGDIPEGYSVSREKKERFSLILESASTNQTSMYLCASSPRVANQPQHFGDGTRLSIL.

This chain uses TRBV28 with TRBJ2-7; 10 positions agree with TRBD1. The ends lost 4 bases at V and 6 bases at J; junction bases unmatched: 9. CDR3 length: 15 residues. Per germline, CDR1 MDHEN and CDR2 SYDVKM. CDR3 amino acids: CASSYPGTGVVEQYF. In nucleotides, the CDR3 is TGTGCCAGCAGTTATCCCGGGACAGGGGTTGTCGAGCAGTACTTC.

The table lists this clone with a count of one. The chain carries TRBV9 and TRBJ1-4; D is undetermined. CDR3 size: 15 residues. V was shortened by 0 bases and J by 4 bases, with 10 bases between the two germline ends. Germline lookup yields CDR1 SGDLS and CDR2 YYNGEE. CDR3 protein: CASSVGSGINEKLFF. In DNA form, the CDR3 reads TGTGCCAGCAGCGTAGGGTCGGGGATTAATGAAAAACTGTTTTTT.